Sequencing of this T cell receptor (beta chain) was carried out in a study of Ad26.COV2.S vaccination and SARS-CoV-2 variants (dated by TCRdb to the early 2020s). Describing the broader study: Vaccine-arm donors came from COV1001, a multicentre, randomized, double-blind, placebo-controlled phase I-IIa trial of Ad26.COV2.S in healthy adults. Ad26.COV2.S was given intramuscularly at 5x10^10 or 1x10^11 viral particles, as a single shot or as two shots 56 days apart. Sequencing of the TCRbeta repertoire served to evaluate the specificity and breadth of SARS-CoV-2-reactive T cell receptors following Ad26.COV2.S vaccination. The TCR-sequenced set comprised about 32 samples: roughly 19 Ad26.COV2.S vaccine recipients, 5 placebo recipients and 8 SARS-CoV-2 convalescent individuals. Trial participants were randomized into five groups of five, in which low-dose or high-dose Ad26.COV2.S was given once or twice, or placebo was given on both occasions. Blinding of investigators to trial group allocation was maintained during experiments and outcome assessment.

The immunoSEQ Assay was used to sequence TCRbeta CDR3 regions. After extraction, genomic DNA underwent amplification by bias-controlled multiplex PCR, followed by high-throughput sequencing. Regarding the original processing steps: To quantify the absolute abundance of every unique TCRbeta CDR3 region, sequences were collapsed and filtered. T cell fraction was estimated by normalizing TCRbeta template counts to usable DNA, with usable DNA measured through amplification of reference genes found in all nucleated cells. Repertoire TCRs were annotated as SARS-CoV-2-specific by exact matching of V gene, CDR3 amino acid sequence and J gene to a known reactive TCR set. The reference SARS-CoV-2 TCR set was obtained from MIRA and was filtered for enrichment in COVID-19-positive ImmuneCODE repertoires, whereby public or cross-reactive TCRs were removed. Based on the MIRA antigens, annotated TCRs were further analysed at the level of specific ORF or position within ORF. Breadth was defined as annotated unique rearrangements over total unique productive rearrangements; depth was the summed frequency of those rearrangements. Two-sided Wilcoxon rank-sum tests were applied when comparing TCR breadth between groups. TCRdb took this table from immuneACCESS and kept in-frame rearrangements with V and J called. Such tables lack part of the clones; where checked against another copy, unresolved V genes explain under half of the gap, and the rest is unexplained. Clonal size and the V and J genes are those of that table, whereas D and trimming came from the DNA. The sample includes over 400,000 clones, with over 80% observed a single time. Less than 2% of the sample comes from the top ten.

Deletion took 8 bases off V and 4 bases off J, with a span of 14 bases between the germline ends. CDR1 and CDR2 are read off the germline V gene as MDHEN and SYDVKM. The CDR3 spans 13 residues, from the cysteine through the phenylalanine. The DNA shown is the 39-base CDR3, in frame from base 1. The sample's treatment or condition, from its label and the paper: roughly 20 received Ad26.COV2.S at low or high dose, single or two shots; roughly 5 received placebo; per-sample allocation not given. Repertoires of vaccine and placebo recipients were sequenced from samples collected on day 63 after the first injection. Between 29 July and 7 August 2020, Cohort 1b enrolled some 25 adults aged 18-55 years at one site in Boston, USA. Ad26.COV2.S was a replication-incompetent adenovirus type 26 vector that expressed a prefusion-stabilized SARS-CoV-2 spike protein derived from the original Wuhan strain. Overall study outcomes, separate from this receptor: Vaccine and placebo recipients had comparable non-spike TCR breadth, which fits with the vaccine containing only spike. Higher spike-specific TCR breadth was observed in Ad26.COV2.S recipients than in placebo recipients (P = 0.0014). The authors noted that the TCR breadth and depth analyses may have underestimated total T cell responses. The study lacked the statistical power to compare responses across vaccine doses or regimens. After vaccination, spike-specific CD8+ and CD4+ T cell responses were reported to show substantial breadth.

With regard to this clone: It has no known antigen specificity. Nothing much larger sits one base from this clone, and base qualities are not available.

The V gene is TRBV28 and the J gene is TRBJ2-5, with the D gene tentatively TRBD1 or TRBD2, based on 5 matching bases in each. This TCR was recovered from a person between 18 and 65 years old who received the Ad26.COV2.S COVID-19 vaccine or a placebo. Sequencing used peripheral blood, obtained in a trial of Ad26.COV2.S vaccine versus placebo. This receptor carries the CDR3 CASHEGRVETQYF. The sequenced DNA: TGTGCCAGCCACGAGGGCAGGGTAGAGACCCAGTACTTC.